These T cell receptor beta chains were read from a single sample in a study of beta chain features in type 1 diabetes. The assay was immunoSEQ multiplex PCR, and TCRdb's table has in-frame clones only and misses some. Of about 330,000 clones detected, approximately 11% appear once; the ten largest clones hold roughly 0.014%. Sequenced sample: naive CD4+ T cells from blood. The receptors come from a woman aged 25-40 years in good health. The CDR3 runs from the conserved cysteine through the conserved F or W.

j_gene,v_gene,CDR3aa
TRBJ2-7,TRBV7-9,CASSSPGQGASYEQYF
TRBJ2-3,TRBV9,CASNRVPGGTDTQYF
TRBJ2-1,TRBV5-1,CASASGSSYNEQFF
TRBJ2-1,TRBV25-1,CASSEGLAGDHEQFF
TRBJ1-5,TRBV6-1,CASTWGQGLEPQHF
TRBJ2-7,TRBV30,CAWSRGSGSYEQYF
TRBJ2-7,TRBV7-2,CASSLEGTGIYEQYF
TRBJ2-7,TRBV6-5,CASSYSSIGAGDKQYF
TRBJ2-7,TRBV4-2,CASSQDGGGSAYEQYF
TRBJ1-5,TRBV28,CASSYRRGLHF
TRBJ1-1,TRBV4-1,CASSQEGVLMNTEAFF
TRBJ2-1,TRBV30,CGFVTSGNYNEQFF
TRBJ2-3,TRBV4-3,CASSQERSTHLGTDTQYF
TRBJ2-7,TRBV5-1,CASSFISSYEQYF
TRBJ2-3,TRBV6-5,CASRDGLAYTQYF
TRBJ1-2,TRBV4-3,CASSQDRYGYTF
TRBJ2-1,TRBV5-1,CASSFLLTGTGNNEQFF
TRBJ2-4,TRBV15,CATSRKRVLAKNIQYF
TRBJ2-5,TRBV28,CASRPPTSGKRRGETQYF
TRBJ2-1,TRBV4-3,CASSQDDPRQFSYNEQFF
TRBJ2-3,TRBV25-1,CASSDGVGKYF
TRBJ2-1,TRBV28,CASSHFGDSSYNEQFF